This TCR beta chain came from a study of T cells in localized non-small cell lung cancer. The study's findings and limits: Out of the top 100 tumor clones, a median around 57 were seen in adjacent lung. A single tumor region was sequenced, leaving heterogeneity possible. Uninvolved adjacent lung, not tumor, had the highest T cell clonality.

Judged by abundance, this clone is medium-sized (0.01 to 0.1%). What it binds is not known. Nonneoplastic adjacent lung devoid of atypia was obtained no less than 2 cm from the tumor margin. Here immunoSEQ multiplex PCR was the method, and the copy in TCRdb shows in-frame clones only, minus some. The repertoire holds around 2,000 clones, with roughly 24% as singletons. The CDR3 runs to 14 residues. Germline V gene sequence: CDR1 SGHNT, CDR2 YENEEA. V dropped 3 bases and J dropped 5 bases, with 11 bases sitting between them. The rearrangement links TRBV11-3 to TRBJ2-1; no clear D. The sequencing here drew on normal lung tissue next to the tumor, taken before any cancer treatment. The sequence came from a female donor of 60 years or more with stage II lung adenocarcinoma. DNA of the CDR3: TGTGCCAGCAGCTTTTGGAGCGCAGACAATGAGCAGTTCTTC. Translated, it gives CASSFWSADNEQFF.